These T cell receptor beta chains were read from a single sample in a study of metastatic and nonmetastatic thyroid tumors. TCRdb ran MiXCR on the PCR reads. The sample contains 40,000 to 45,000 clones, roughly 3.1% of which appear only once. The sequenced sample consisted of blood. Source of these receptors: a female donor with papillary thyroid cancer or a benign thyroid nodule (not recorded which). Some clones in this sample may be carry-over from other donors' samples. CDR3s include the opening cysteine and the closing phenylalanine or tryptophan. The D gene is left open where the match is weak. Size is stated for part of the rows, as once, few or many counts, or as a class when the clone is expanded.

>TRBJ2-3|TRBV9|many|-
TGTGCCAGCAGCGGCGGGCGTGATACGCAGTATTTT
CASSGGRDTQYF
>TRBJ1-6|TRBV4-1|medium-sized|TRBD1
TGCGCCAGCAGCCAGGGACAGGGAGGGTATTCACCCCTCCACTTT
CASSQGQGGYSPLHF
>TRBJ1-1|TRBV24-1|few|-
TGTGCCACCCGAGACAGGTGGGGAACTGAAGCTTTCTTT
CATRDRWGTEAFF
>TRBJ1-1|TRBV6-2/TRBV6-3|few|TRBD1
TGTGCCAGCCTGACAGGGGTCAACACTGAAGCTTTCTTT
CASLTGVNTEAFF
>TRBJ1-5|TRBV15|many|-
TGTGCCACCAGCACTCCAGGGACTGTTAGCAATCAGCCCCAGCATTTT
CATSTPGTVSNQPQHF
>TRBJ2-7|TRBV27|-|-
TGTGCCAGCAGTTTGGGGGGAGATAAGGACGAGCAGTACTTC
CASSLGGDKDEQYF
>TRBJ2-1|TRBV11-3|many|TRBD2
TGTGCCAGCAGCTTGACTAGCGGTTACAATGAGCAGTTCTTC
CASSLTSGYNEQFF
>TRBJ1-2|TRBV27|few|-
TGTGCCAGCAGGGGAGGGTGGGGGGCCGGCTACACCTTC
CASRGGWGAGYTF
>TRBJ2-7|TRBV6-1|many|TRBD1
TGTGCCAGCACGCCCCCAGGGGGTGGTTACGAGCAGTACTTC
CASTPPGGGYEQYF
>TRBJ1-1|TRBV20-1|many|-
TGCAGTGCTAGAGATCACAGGGATGGTGAAGCTTTCTTT
CSARDHRDGEAFF
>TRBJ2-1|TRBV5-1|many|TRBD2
TGCGCCAGCAGCTCCAGCGGGAGGGGTAACAATGAGCAGTTCTTC
CASSSSGRGNNEQFF
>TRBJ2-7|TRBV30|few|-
TGTGCCGTAGGGCTCTACGAGCAGTACTTC
CAVGLYEQYF